This T cell receptor beta chain was observed in a study of glioma-infiltrating T cells after dendritic cell vaccination. Looking at the study overall: Samples are from glioblastoma patients in Phase I and II dendritic cell vaccine trials. Dendritic cells derived from monocytes and pulsed with autologous tumor lysate formed the vaccine.

CDR3 length: 14 amino acids. Germline CDR1 SGHDT, CDR2 YYEEEE. The time point denotes: after dendritic cell vaccination, including at tumor progression/relapse. Notes on the study in general: Complete blood and tumor specimen sets were limited to few patients.

The primer mix had 60 V beta and 13 J beta primers. The method was immunoSEQ multiplex PCR; TCRdb's version includes in-frame clones alone and lacks a portion of them. The sample carries tens of thousands of clones, about 79% recorded once. With respect to this clone: The antigen remains unidentified.

The chain combines TRBV5-6 with TRBJ2-5; the D is unclear. Matching the DNA end better, TRBJ2-7 makes the J call doubtful. Here the sequenced sample was blood, taken after dendritic cell vaccination. The TCR was taken from a human donor with glioblastoma. For the CDR3, the DNA is TGTGCCAGCGGGCTCCGAGAGACCACCTACGAGCAGTACTTC. Protein sequence: CASGLRETTYEQYF.